These T cell receptor beta chains were read from a single sample in a study of vaccination effects on CD4 cells after COVID-19. Sequenced by immunoSEQ multiplex PCR; TCRdb stores in-frame clones only, minus some. The sample yields 70,000 to 85,000 clones, approximately 81% seen once. Their antigens are not known. The source material was CD4+ T cells from PBMCs cultured with HCoV-229E spike peptides, sampled after COVID-19 vaccination. These receptors all stem from a human donor who received a COVID-19 vaccine. Each CDR3 is given with its conserved first and last residue. A D gene is named only where the DNA matches it firmly. Only part of the rows carry a size: once, few, many, or a class if the clone is expanded.

D: TRBD1; V: TRBV7-8; J: TRBJ2-5; size: -; DNA: TGTGCCAGCAGCTTAAGACAGGGGGGTCGCGGAGAGACCCAGTACTTC; CDR3: CASSLRQGGRGETQYF
D: -; V: TRBV18; J: TRBJ1-2; size: -; DNA: TGTGCCAGCTCACCAGACTTTGGATTGCGTGGCTACACCTTC; CDR3: CASSPDFGLRGYTF
D: -; V: TRBV25-1; J: TRBJ2-2; size: -; DNA: TGTGCCAGCAGTGAAGCACTGACCTCCGGGGAGCTGTTTTTT; CDR3: CASSEALTSGELFF
D: -; V: TRBV7-2; J: TRBJ2-1; size: -; DNA: TGTGCCAGCAGCTCCGCGGGTATCACCTACAATGAGCAGTTCTTC; CDR3: CASSSAGITYNEQFF
D: TRBD1; V: TRBV12-3/TRBV12-4; J: TRBJ1-1; size: -; DNA: TGTGCCAGCAGTATCTCAGGGGGCACTGAAGCTTTCTTT; CDR3: CASSISGGTEAFF
D: -; V: TRBV7-2; J: TRBJ2-2; size: few; DNA: TGTGCCAGCGAGTCAGCAGCGAACACCGGGGAGCTGTTTTTT; CDR3: CASESAANTGELFF
D: -; V: TRBV19; J: TRBJ2-6; size: -; DNA: TGTGCCAGTAGCTCGGGGGGGGCCAACGTCCTGACTTTC; CDR3: CASSSGGANVLTF
D: -; V: TRBV12-3/TRBV12-4; J: TRBJ1-1; size: -; DNA: TGTGCCAGCAGACTTGACCTGAACACTGAAGCTTTCTTT; CDR3: CASRLDLNTEAFF
D: -; V: TRBV2; J: TRBJ1-5; size: -; DNA: TGTGCCAGCAGTGATAATCCAGGGAATCAGCCCCAGCATTTT; CDR3: CASSDNPGNQPQHF
D: -; V: TRBV11-1; J: TRBJ2-1; size: -; DNA: TGTGCCAGCAGCTTAGCGGTTACACCCTTCAATGAGCAGTTCTTC; CDR3: CASSLAVTPFNEQFF
D: -; V: TRBV2; J: TRBJ2-2; size: few; DNA: TGTGCCAGCACCCAACTCGCGAACACCGGGGAGCTGTTTTTT; CDR3: CASTQLANTGELFF
D: TRBD2; V: TRBV2; J: TRBJ2-4; size: -; DNA: TGTGCCAGCGTTCAGGAGGCAAGCGGGGGCAACATTCAGTACTTC; CDR3: CASVQEASGGNIQYF
D: -; V: TRBV3-1/TRBV3-2; J: TRBJ1-1; size: -; DNA: TGTGCCAGCAGCCAAGTACGGGGGCGGACTGAAGCTTTCTTT; CDR3: CASSQVRGRTEAFF
D: TRBD2; V: TRBV5-1; J: TRBJ2-3; size: -; DNA: TGCGCCAGCAGCTTGGTGGGGGGGGCAGATACGCAGTATTTT; CDR3: CASSLVGGADTQYF
D: -; V: TRBV9; J: TRBJ1-1; size: -; DNA: TGTGCCAGCAGCGTAGTTACCCCCACTGAAGCTTTCTTT; CDR3: CASSVVTPTEAFF
D: TRBD1; V: TRBV10-1; J: TRBJ2-2; size: -; DNA: TGCGCCAGCAGGGACGCGATACAGGGGGACACCGGGGAGCTGTTTTTT; CDR3: CASRDAIQGDTGELFF
D: TRBD1; V: TRBV29-1; J: TRBJ1-1; size: -; DNA: TGCAGCGGCAAGACAGGGATGAACACTGAAGCTTTCTTT; CDR3: CSGKTGMNTEAFF
D: TRBD1; V: TRBV7-2; J: TRBJ1-2; size: -; DNA: TGTGCCAGCAGCCCGAGGACAGGAAGGGACTATGGCTACACCTTC; CDR3: CASSPRTGRDYGYTF
D: TRBD1; V: TRBV24-1; J: TRBJ2-1; size: once; DNA: TGTGCCACCAGTGATCTCCGGGACAGGGGTTACAATGAGCAGTTCTTC; CDR3: CATSDLRDRGYNEQFF
D: -; V: TRBV7-9; J: TRBJ2-1; size: few; DNA: TGTGCCAGCAGCCCACTAGGCGGTCCCTACAATGAGCAGTTCTTC; CDR3: CASSPLGGPYNEQFF
D: -; V: TRBV5-1; J: TRBJ2-1; size: -; DNA: TGCGCCAGCAGCTTTTGGGGATCAATAGAGTACGGTGAGCAGTTCTTC; CDR3: CASSFWGSIEYGEQFF
D: -; V: TRBV24-1; J: TRBJ2-2; size: -; DNA: TGTGCCACCAGTGATTCTACGCAGGGGATGTACGGGGAGCTGTTTTTT; CDR3: CATSDSTQGMYGELFF
D: TRBD1; V: TRBV7-9; J: TRBJ1-2; size: -; DNA: TGTGCCAGCAGCCTGACAGGGGTCGACTATGGCTACACCTTC; CDR3: CASSLTGVDYGYTF
D: -; V: TRBV10-3; J: TRBJ2-1; size: few; DNA: TGTGCCATCAGTGAGAGAGTAGCTATTTACAATGAGCAGTTCTTC; CDR3: CAISERVAIYNEQFF
D: -; V: TRBV19; J: TRBJ1-3; size: -; DNA: TGTGCCAGTACGTCGCAGGTCCAGACCATATATTTT; CDR3: CASTSQVQTIYF
D: -; V: TRBV3-1/TRBV3-2; J: TRBJ2-2; size: -; DNA: TGTGCCAGCAGCCAAGATCAGGGGTCGGGCACCGGGGAGCTGTTTTTT; CDR3: CASSQDQGSGTGELFF
D: -; V: TRBV29-1; J: TRBJ2-5; size: -; DNA: TGCAGCGCTGAGGATCCGTACCAAGAGACCCAGTACTTC; CDR3: CSAEDPYQETQYF
D: -; V: TRBV6-1; J: TRBJ1-5; size: -; DNA: TGTGCCAGCAGTGAAGCGATAAATTATGGGGGAAATCAGCCCCAGCATTTT; CDR3: CASSEAINYGGNQPQHF
D: -; V: TRBV15; J: TRBJ2-2; size: -; DNA: TGTGCCACCAGCATCCTCAGGGGGAACACCGGGGAGCTGTTTTTT; CDR3: CATSILRGNTGELFF
D: -; V: TRBV5-1; J: TRBJ1-1; size: -; DNA: TGCGCCAGCAGCGTACGGGCGAACACTGAAGCTTTCTTT; CDR3: CASSVRANTEAFF
D: -; V: TRBV30; J: TRBJ1-5; size: -; DNA: TGTGCCTGGAGTGTACCGGGGACACTTTCCAATCAGCCCCAGCATTTT; CDR3: CAWSVPGTLSNQPQHF
D: -; V: TRBV2; J: TRBJ2-3; size: -; DNA: TGTGCCAGCAGTAAGACGAGAGATACGCAGTATTTT; CDR3: CASSKTRDTQYF
D: TRBD1; V: TRBV27; J: TRBJ1-2; size: -; DNA: TGTGCCAGCAGGGACAGGGTCGCTAATGGCTACACCTTC; CDR3: CASRDRVANGYTF